Below, one T cell receptor beta chain is given with its context. This sample is part of a study of blood T cell repertoires in COVID-19. Those who participated ranged in age from roughly 18 to 90 years and resided in about 24 US areas. The germline V and J ends were trimmed by 3 bases and 8 bases, with 17 bases remaining between them. This CDR3 region has 15 residues. Germline loops: CDR1 MNHEY, CDR2 SMNVEV (reference sequence). Clones were read by immunoSEQ multiplex PCR, and TCRdb kept only the in-frame ones, dropping some. The sample holds around 200,000 clones, around nine tenths seen once. The sequence was collected from a woman under 30 who had recovered from COVID-19. Specimen: PBMCs or T cells enriched from blood (not recorded which). The J gene is TRBJ2-1, the V gene TRBV27; D may be TRBD2 (5 bases). The CDR3 DNA reads as TGTGCCAGCAGTTTTCTAAGGGAGAGGATGGATGAGCAGTTCTTC. Translated: CASSFLRERMDEQFF.